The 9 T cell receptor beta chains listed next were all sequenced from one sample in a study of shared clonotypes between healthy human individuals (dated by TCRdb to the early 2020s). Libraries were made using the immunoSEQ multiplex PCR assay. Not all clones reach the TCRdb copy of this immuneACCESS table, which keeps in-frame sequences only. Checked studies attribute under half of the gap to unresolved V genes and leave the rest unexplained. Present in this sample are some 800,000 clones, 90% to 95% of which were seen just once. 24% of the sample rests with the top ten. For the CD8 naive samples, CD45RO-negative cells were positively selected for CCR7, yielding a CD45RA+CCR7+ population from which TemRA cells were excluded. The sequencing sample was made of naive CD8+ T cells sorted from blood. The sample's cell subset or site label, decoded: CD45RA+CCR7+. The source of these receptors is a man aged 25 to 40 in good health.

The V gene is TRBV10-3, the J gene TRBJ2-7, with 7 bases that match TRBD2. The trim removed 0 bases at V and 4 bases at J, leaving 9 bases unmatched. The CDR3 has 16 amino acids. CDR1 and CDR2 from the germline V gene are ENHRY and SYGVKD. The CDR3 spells CAISESASGAPYEQYF. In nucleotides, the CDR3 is TGTGCCATCAGTGAGTCTGCTAGCGGAGCCCCTTACGAGCAGTACTTC.

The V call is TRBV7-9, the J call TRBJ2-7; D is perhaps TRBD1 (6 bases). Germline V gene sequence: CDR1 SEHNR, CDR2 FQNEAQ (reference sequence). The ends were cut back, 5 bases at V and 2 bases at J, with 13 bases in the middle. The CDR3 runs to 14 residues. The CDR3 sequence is CASSQTGSPYEQYF. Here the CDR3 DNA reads TGTGCCAGCAGCCAAACAGGGTCCCCCTACGAGCAGTACTTC. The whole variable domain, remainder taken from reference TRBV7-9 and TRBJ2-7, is DTGVSQNPRHKITKRGQNVTFRCDPISEHNRLYWYRQTLGQGPEFLTYFQNEAQLEKSRLLSDRFSAERPKGSFSTLEIQRTEQGDSAMYLCASSQTGSPYEQYFGPGTRLTVT.

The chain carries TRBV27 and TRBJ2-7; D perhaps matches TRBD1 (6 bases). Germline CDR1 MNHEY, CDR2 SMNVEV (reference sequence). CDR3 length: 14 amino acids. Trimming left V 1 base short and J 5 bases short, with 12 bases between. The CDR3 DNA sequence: TGTGCCAGCAGTTTATTTCAGGGGATTGACGAGCAGTACTTC. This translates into CASSLFQGIDEQYF.

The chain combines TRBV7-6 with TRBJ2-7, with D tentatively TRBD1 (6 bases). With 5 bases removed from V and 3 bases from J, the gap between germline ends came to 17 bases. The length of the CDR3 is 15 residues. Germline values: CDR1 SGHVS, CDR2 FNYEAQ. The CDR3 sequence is CASSPQRQGIYEQYF. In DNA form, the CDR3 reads TGTGCCAGCAGCCCGCAACGGCAGGGGATCTACGAGCAGTACTTC.

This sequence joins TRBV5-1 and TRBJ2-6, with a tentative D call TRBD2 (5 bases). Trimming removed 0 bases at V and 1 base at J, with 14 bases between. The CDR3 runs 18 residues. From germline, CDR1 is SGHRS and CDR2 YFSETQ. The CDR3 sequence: CASSLAPRRESGANVLTF. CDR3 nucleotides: TGCGCCAGCAGCTTGGCCCCAAGACGGGAATCTGGGGCCAACGTCCTGACTTTC.

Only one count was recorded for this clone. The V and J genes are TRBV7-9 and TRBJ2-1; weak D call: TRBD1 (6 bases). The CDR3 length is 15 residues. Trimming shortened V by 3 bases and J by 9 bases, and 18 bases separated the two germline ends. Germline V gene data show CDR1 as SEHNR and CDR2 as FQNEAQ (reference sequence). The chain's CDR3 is CASSFGGFALGEQFF. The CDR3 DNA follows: TGTGCCAGCAGCTTTGGGGGCTTCGCTCTTGGTGAGCAGTTCTTC.

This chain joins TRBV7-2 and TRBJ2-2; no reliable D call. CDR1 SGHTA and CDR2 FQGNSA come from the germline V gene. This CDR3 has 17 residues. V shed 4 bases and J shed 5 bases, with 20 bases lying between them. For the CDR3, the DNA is TGTGCCAGCAGCTACAACCCCCACTTTCGGGTTACCGGGGAGCTGTTTTTT. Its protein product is CASSYNPHFRVTGELFF.

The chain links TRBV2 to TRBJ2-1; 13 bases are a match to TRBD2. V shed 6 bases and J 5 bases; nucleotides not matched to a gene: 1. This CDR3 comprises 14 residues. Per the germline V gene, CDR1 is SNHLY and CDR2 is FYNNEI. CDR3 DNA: TGTGCCAGCAGACTAGCGGGAGGGAACAATGAGCAGTTCTTC. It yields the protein CASRLAGGNNEQFF.

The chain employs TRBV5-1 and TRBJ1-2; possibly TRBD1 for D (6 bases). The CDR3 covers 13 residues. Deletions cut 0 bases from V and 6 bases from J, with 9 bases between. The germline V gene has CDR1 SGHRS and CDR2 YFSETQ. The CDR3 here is CASSLGQDNGYTF. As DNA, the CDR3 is TGCGCCAGCAGCTTGGGACAGGATAATGGCTACACCTTC.